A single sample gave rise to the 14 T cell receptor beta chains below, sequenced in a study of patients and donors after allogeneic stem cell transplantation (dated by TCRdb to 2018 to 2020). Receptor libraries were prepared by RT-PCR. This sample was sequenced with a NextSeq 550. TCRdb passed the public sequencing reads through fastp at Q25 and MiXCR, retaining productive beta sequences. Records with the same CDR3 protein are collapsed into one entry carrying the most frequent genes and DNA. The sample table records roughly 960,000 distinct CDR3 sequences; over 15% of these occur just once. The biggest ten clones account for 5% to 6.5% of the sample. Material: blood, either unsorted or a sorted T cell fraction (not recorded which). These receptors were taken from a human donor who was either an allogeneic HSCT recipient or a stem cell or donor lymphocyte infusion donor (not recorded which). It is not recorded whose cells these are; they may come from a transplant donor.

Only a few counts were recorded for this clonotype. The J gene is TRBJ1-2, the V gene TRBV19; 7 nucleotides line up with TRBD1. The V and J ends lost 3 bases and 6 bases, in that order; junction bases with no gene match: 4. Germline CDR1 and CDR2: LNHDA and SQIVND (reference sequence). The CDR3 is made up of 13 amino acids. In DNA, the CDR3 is TGTGCCAGTAGTATCGGGACAGCGGATGGCTACACCTTC. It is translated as CASSIGTADGYTF.

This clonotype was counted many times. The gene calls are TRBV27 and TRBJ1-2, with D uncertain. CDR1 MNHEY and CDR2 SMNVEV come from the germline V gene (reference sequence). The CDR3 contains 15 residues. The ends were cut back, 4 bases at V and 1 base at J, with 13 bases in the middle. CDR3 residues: CASSSLLGNNYGYTF. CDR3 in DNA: TGTGCCAGCAGTTCCCTCCTGGGGAATAACTATGGCTACACCTTC.

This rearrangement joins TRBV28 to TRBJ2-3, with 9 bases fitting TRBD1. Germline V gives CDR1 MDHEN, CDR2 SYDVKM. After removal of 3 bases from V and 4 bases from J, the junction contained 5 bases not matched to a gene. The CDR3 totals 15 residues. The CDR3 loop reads CASSFPQGASDTQYF. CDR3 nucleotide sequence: TGTGCCAGCAGTTTCCCACAGGGGGCCTCAGATACGCAGTATTTT.

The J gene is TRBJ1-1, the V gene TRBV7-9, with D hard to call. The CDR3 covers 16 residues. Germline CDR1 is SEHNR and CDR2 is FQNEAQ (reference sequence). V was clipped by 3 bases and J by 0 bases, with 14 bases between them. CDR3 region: CASSFPTESMNTEAFF. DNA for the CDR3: TGTGCCAGCAGCTTCCCGACCGAGTCTATGAACACTGAAGCTTTCTTT.

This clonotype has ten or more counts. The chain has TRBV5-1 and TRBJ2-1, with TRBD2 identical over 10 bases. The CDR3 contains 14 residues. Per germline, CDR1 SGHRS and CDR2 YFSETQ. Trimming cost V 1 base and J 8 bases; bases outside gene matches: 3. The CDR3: CASSLPSGSYEQFF. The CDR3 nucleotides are TGCGCCAGCAGCTTGCCTAGCGGGAGCTATGAGCAGTTCTTC.

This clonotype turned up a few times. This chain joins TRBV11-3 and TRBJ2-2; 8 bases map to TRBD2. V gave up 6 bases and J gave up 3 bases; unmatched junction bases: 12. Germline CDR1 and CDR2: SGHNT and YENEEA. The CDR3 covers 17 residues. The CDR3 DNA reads TGTGCCAGCAGTCCCTCGCGGGGGGTCCCTTACACCGGGGAGCTGTTTTTT. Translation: CASSPSRGVPYTGELFF.

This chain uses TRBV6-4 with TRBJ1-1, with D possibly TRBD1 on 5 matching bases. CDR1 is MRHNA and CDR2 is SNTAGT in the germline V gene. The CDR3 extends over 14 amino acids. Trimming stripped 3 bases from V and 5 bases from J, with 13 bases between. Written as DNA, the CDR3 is TGTGCCAGCAGTGAGCAGGGCTTGGGGACTGAAGCTTTCTTT. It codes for CASSEQGLGTEAFF.

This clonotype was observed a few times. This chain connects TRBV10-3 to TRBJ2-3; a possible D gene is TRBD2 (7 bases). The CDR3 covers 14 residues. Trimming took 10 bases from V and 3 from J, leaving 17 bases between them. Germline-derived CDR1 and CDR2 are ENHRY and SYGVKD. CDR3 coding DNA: TGTGCCACCGAGGGAGGGGGAATGACAGATACGCAGTATTTT. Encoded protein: CATEGGGMTDTQYF.

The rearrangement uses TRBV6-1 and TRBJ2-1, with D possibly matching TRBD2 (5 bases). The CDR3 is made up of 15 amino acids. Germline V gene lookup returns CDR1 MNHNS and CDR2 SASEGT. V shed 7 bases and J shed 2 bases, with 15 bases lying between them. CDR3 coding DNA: TGTGCCAGCACTGTCCTCCAGCGGACCTACAATGAGCAGTTCTTC. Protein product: CASTVLQRTYNEQFF.

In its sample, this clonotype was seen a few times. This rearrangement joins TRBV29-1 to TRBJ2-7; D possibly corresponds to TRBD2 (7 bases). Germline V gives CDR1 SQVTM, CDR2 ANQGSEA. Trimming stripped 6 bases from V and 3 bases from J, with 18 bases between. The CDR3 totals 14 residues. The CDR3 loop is CSVGGRGANYEQYF. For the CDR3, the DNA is TGCAGCGTGGGGGGACGGGGGGCGAACTACGAGCAGTACTTC.

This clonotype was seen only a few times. The CDR3: CASSPPAFARNEQFF. In DNA form, the CDR3 reads TGTGCCAGCAGTCCCCCCGCGTTCGCCCGCAATGAGCAGTTCTTC. The V and J genes are TRBV6-2 or TRBV6-3 and TRBJ2-1; D ambiguous. Germline CDR1 MNHEY, CDR2 SVGEGT. This CDR3 contains 15 residues. V lost 5 bases and J 6 bases, leaving 17 bases between the germline ends.

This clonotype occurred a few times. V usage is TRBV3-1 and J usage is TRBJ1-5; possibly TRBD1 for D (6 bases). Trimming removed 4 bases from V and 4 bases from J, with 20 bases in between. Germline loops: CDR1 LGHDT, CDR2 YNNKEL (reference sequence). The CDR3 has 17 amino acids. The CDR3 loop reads CASSRTGGAGGNQPQHF. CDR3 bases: TGTGCCAGCAGCCGTACGGGGGGCGCGGGGGGGAATCAGCCCCAGCATTTT. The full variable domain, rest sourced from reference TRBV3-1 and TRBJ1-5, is DTAVSQTPKYLVTQMGNDKSIKCEQNLGHDTMYWYKQDSKKFLKIMFSYNNKELIINETVPNRFSPKSPDKAHLNLHINSLELGDSAVYFCASSRTGGAGGNQPQHFGDGTRLSIL.

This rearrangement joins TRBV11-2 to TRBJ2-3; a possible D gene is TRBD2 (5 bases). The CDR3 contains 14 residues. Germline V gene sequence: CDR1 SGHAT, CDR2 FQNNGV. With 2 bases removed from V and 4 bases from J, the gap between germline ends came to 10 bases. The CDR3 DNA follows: TGTGCCAGCAGCTTACGGAGGATTTCAGATACGCAGTATTTT. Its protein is CASSLRRISDTQYF.

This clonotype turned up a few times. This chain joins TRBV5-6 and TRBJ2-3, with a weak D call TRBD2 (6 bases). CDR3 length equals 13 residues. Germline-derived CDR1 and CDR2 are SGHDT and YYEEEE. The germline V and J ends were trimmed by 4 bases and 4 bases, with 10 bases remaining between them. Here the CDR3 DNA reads TGTGCCAGCAGCCGTGGGACTCCAGATACGCAGTATTTT. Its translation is CASSRGTPDTQYF.